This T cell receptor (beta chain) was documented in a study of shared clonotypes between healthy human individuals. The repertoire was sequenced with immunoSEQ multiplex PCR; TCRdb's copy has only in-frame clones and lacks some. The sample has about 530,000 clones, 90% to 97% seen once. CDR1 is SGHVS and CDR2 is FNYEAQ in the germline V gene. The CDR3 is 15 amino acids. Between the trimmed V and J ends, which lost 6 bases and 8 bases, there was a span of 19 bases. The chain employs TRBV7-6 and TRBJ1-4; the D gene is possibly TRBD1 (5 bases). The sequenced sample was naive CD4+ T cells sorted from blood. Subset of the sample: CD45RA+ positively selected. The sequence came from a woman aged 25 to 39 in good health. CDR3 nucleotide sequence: TGTGCCAGCAGTGACCGGGGACGGTTGGGGGAAAAACTGTTTTTT. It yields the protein CASSDRGRLGEKLFF.